A single sample is the source of the 20 T cell receptor beta chains below, sequenced in a study of PD-L1 blockade in urothelial cancer. Here immunoSEQ multiplex PCR was the method, and the copy in TCRdb shows in-frame clones only, minus some. The table shows about 37,000 clones, with 82% occurring only once. This material consisted of PBMCs, taken around atezolizumab (anti-PD-L1) treatment. These receptors were obtained from a man aged 55 to 69 with urothelial cancer.

The chain combines TRBV28 with TRBJ2-5; the match to TRBD1 covers 7 bases. The CDR3 is made up of 15 amino acids. Germline CDR1 is MDHEN and CDR2 is SYDVKM. J lost 0 bases, V lost 5 bases, and 6 bases had no gene match. The CDR3 bases are TGTGCCAGCAGTCGCAAGACAGGGTACCAAGAGACCCAGTACTTC. Translation gives CASSRKTGYQETQYF. The whole variable domain, remainder taken from reference TRBV28 and TRBJ2-5, is DVKVTQSSRYLVKRTGEKVFLECVQDMDHENMFWYRQDPGLGLRLIYFSYDVKMKEKGDIPEGYSVSREKKERFSLILESASTNQTSMYLCASSRKTGYQETQYFGPGTRLLVL.

The chain joins TRBV11-2 to TRBJ2-7; TRBD2 is a possible D gene (5 bases). Between the trimmed V and J ends, which lost 3 bases and 3 bases, there was a span of 9 bases. Germline values: CDR1 SGHAT, CDR2 FQNNGV. The CDR3 loop spans 13 amino acids. In DNA, the CDR3 is TGTGCCAGCAGCTTCGGGATGAACTACGAGCAGTACTTC. Translating gives CASSFGMNYEQYF.

The CDR3: CASSGGTVNTEAFF. CDR3 nucleotide sequence: TGCGCCAGCAGCGGAGGGACAGTGAACACTGAAGCTTTCTTT. J is TRBJ1-1 and V is TRBV5-1, with 7 bases aligning to TRBD1. J was trimmed by 0 bases and V by 4 bases; bases with no gene match: 3. This CDR3 has 14 amino acids. Germline V lookup: CDR1 SGHRS, CDR2 YFSETQ.

The chain carries TRBV30 and TRBJ2-7; perhaps TRBD2 as D (5 bases). The CDR3 runs 15 residues. The germline V and J ends were trimmed by 2 bases and 5 bases, with 19 bases remaining between them. CDR1 is GTSNPN, CDR2 SVGIG, per germline (reference sequence). DNA of the CDR3: TGTGCCTGGAGTTCTGGGGAGTTCGGAAAGGACGAGCAGTACTTC. Translating it yields CAWSSGEFGKDEQYF. The whole variable domain, filled in from reference TRBV30 and TRBJ2-7, reads SQTIHQWPATLVQPVGSPLSLECTVEGTSNPNLYWYRQAAGRGLQLLFYSVGIGQISSEVPQNLSASRPQDRQFILSSKKLLLSDSGFYLCAWSSGEFGKDEQYFGPGTRLTVT.

This chain connects TRBV27 to TRBJ1-5, with 8 bases matching TRBD1. Per the germline V gene, CDR1 is MNHEY and CDR2 is SMNVEV (reference sequence). CDR3 length: 15 residues. The V gene end was trimmed by 3 bases and the J gene end by 2 bases; junction bases not matched to a gene: 3. CDR3 coding DNA: TGTGCCAGCAGTTTCGGGACAGGCCGCAATCAGCCCCAGCATTTT. It specifies CASSFGTGRNQPQHF.

The chain couples TRBV10-1 to TRBJ2-2; D is undetermined. The CDR3 is 13 amino acids. The germline V gene encodes CDR1 WNHNN and CDR2 SYGVQD (reference sequence). V was pared by 1 base and J by 4 bases, with 4 bases between. CDR3 DNA sequence: TGCGCCAGCAGTGAGTGGGCCACCGGGGAGCTGTTTTTT. This sequence encodes CASSEWATGELFF.

The gene calls are TRBV5-6 and TRBJ2-5, with D perhaps TRBD1 (6 bases). V was trimmed by 6 bases and J by 0 bases, leaving 12 bases between them. Per the germline V gene, CDR1 is SGHDT and CDR2 is YYEEEE. This CDR3 spans 14 amino acids. The DNA of the CDR3 is TGTGCCAGCACCACAGGGTGGTACCAAGAGACCCAGTACTTC. Its translation is CASTTGWYQETQYF.

This chain joins TRBV5-1 and TRBJ2-3; 7 bases fit TRBD1. After removal of 0 bases from V and 0 bases from J, the junction contained 4 bases not matched to a gene. The CDR3 sequence is 16 residues long. Germline V gene lookup returns CDR1 SGHRS and CDR2 YFSETQ. The CDR3 here is CASSLESGQSTDTQYF. DNA for the CDR3: TGCGCCAGCAGCTTGGAGTCGGGACAGAGCACAGATACGCAGTATTTT.

The rearrangement links TRBV5-1 to TRBJ2-7, with TRBD1 matching 9 bases. Trimming cost V 8 bases and J 5 bases; bases outside gene matches: 8. CDR1 SGHRS and CDR2 YFSETQ come from the germline V gene. This CDR3 has 13 residues. The CDR3 DNA reads TGCGCCAGTCGGGACAGGGCTGTTGACGAGCAGTACTTC. Residues: CASRDRAVDEQYF.

The sample holds a few counts of this clone. The CDR3 DNA reads TGTGCCAGCAGCGACGGGACACGGCTTGAAGCTTTCTTT. Translated, it gives CASSDGTRLEAFF. The chain links TRBV9 to TRBJ1-1; perhaps TRBD1 as D (6 bases). Germline CDR1 reads SGDLS; CDR2 reads YYNGEE. Trimming shortened V by 3 bases and J by 7 bases, and 13 bases separated the two germline ends. This CDR3 has 13 amino acids.

This clone was seen a few times. The chain recombines TRBV6-7 with TRBJ1-5, with TRBD1 as a possible D gene (6 bases). TRBV6-7 is an ORF, with its function uncertain. V dropped 4 bases and J dropped 2 bases, with 15 bases sitting between them. The CDR3 loop spans 16 amino acids. The CDR3 spells CASSFSYREGNQPQHF. The CDR3 bases are TGTGCCAGCAGTTTCTCTTACAGGGAAGGCAATCAGCCCCAGCATTTT.

J is TRBJ2-3 and V is TRBV6-6; the match to TRBD2 covers 9 bases. This CDR3 region has 15 residues. Germline V gives CDR1 MNHNY, CDR2 SVGAGI (reference sequence). Germline trimming cut 2 bases from V and 1 base from J; bases unmatched to any gene: 1. In nucleotides, the CDR3 is TGTGCCAGCAGTTACGCTAGCGGGGGCACAGATACGCAGTATTTT. It codes for CASSYASGGTDTQYF.

The chain is built from TRBV7-2 and TRBJ2-5; D is unresolved. Trimming took 10 bases from V and 5 from J, leaving 14 bases between them. There are 12 residues in the CDR3. In germline, CDR1 is SGHTA, CDR2 FQGNSA. The CDR3 region has the DNA TGTGCCACTTCCCCGCCCGGGGAGACCCAGTACTTC. Amino acid sequence: CATSPPGETQYF.

The chain recombines TRBV18 with TRBJ2-1, with D possibly being TRBD2 (5 bases). The CDR3 runs 15 residues. V dropped 3 bases and J dropped 3 bases, with 12 bases sitting between them. Germline V CDR1 and CDR2: KGHSH, LQKENI. The CDR3: CASSPPWTDYNEQFF. The CDR3 DNA sequence: TGTGCCAGCTCACCCCCCTGGACTGACTACAATGAGCAGTTCTTC.

The chain combines TRBV21-1 with TRBJ2-3; the table's D call, TRBD1, was not checked against the DNA. TRBV21-1 is a documented pseudogene. The CDR3 length is 15 residues. CDR3 in DNA: TGTGCCAGCAGCAAGGCTGCAGGGCCCACAGATACGCAGTATTTT. Its protein product is CASSKAAGPTDTQYF.

This clone has only one observation. This chain connects TRBV10-2 to TRBJ1-2, with TRBD1 matching 8 bases. The length of the CDR3 is 16 residues. Per germline, CDR1 WSHSY and CDR2 SAAADI. After removal of 0 bases from V and 8 bases from J, the junction contained 11 bases not matched to a gene. The CDR3 DNA follows: TGCGCCAGCAGTGAGTCGATTAATGGACAGGGAGTAGGCTACACCTTC. This sequence encodes CASSESINGQGVGYTF.

The CDR3 DNA reads as TGTGCCAGCAGCTTAATATACAGGAACACCGGGGAGCTGTTTTTT. Translated: CASSLIYRNTGELFF. This sequence joins TRBV7-2 and TRBJ2-2; D is unresolved. V was clipped by 2 bases and J by 1 base, with 8 bases between them. CDR1 is SGHTA and CDR2 is FQGNSA in the germline V gene. The CDR3 covers 15 residues.

The chain is built from TRBV6-1 and TRBJ1-4; tentative D call: TRBD1 (5 bases). The V and J ends lost 6 bases and 6 bases respectively, with 14 bases between them. Looked up from germline, CDR1 is MNHNS and CDR2 is SASEGT. The CDR3 runs 14 residues. The CDR3 region has the DNA TGTGCCAGCAGCAAGGACTGGGGGGATGAAAAACTGTTTTTT. Protein: CASSKDWGDEKLFF.

This clone was picked up one time. The chain carries TRBV28 and TRBJ2-7, with 8 bases lining up with TRBD1. V was clipped by 4 bases and J by 7 bases; unmatched bases: 12. Germline assignment: CDR1 MDHEN and CDR2 SYDVKM. The CDR3 has 15 amino acids. The CDR3 sequence is CASSSHAGGAGEQYF. The CDR3, as DNA: TGTGCCAGCAGTTCCCACGCAGGGGGCGCTGGGGAGCAGTACTTC. The full variable domain, in which reference TRBV28 and TRBJ2-7 provide the parts outside the CDR3, is DVKVTQSSRYLVKRTGEKVFLECVQDMDHENMFWYRQDPGLGLRLIYFSYDVKMKEKGDIPEGYSVSREKKERFSLILESASTNQTSMYLCASSSHAGGAGEQYFGPGTRLTVT.

This clone was detected only once. The J gene is TRBJ2-3, the V gene TRBV4-1; TRBD1 agrees at 7 bases. Germline V gene sequence: CDR1 MGHRA, CDR2 YSYEKL. V gave up 4 bases and J gave up 3 bases; unmatched junction bases: 10. The CDR3 totals 16 residues. CDR3 sequence reads: CASSREQGFVTDTQYF. The CDR3 nucleotides read TGCGCCAGCAGCCGAGAACAGGGGTTCGTGACAGATACGCAGTATTTT.